A single sample is the source of the 28 T cell receptor beta chains below, sequenced in a study of PD-1 blockade in mismatch repair-deficient tumors. Using immunoSEQ multiplex PCR, the repertoire was profiled, and TCRdb retains in-frame clones only, with some absent. The data contain roughly 49,000 clones, 70% to 85% of them seen just once; the ten biggest clones take up roughly 3.5%. Here the sequenced sample was PBMCs, taken before pembrolizumab treatment. The receptors originated from an adult with mismatch repair-deficient cancer.

The chain combines TRBV5-4 with TRBJ2-5; possibly TRBD2 for D (5 bases). V was shortened by 0 bases and J by 0 bases, with 15 bases between the two germline ends. Germline loops: CDR1 SGHNT, CDR2 YYREEE (reference sequence). The length of the CDR3 is 17 residues. CDR3 amino acids: CASSLGAPRVDQETQYF. The CDR3 DNA sequence: TGTGCCAGCAGCTTGGGGGCGCCGAGGGTAGACCAAGAGACCCAGTACTTC.

The J gene is TRBJ2-3, the V gene TRBV2; 8 positions agree with TRBD1. Germline V lookup: CDR1 SNHLY, CDR2 FYNNEI. After removal of 6 bases from V and 2 bases from J, the junction contained 7 bases not matched to a gene. This CDR3 region has 15 residues. DNA of the CDR3: TGTGCCAGCAGCGACAGGGGCCACTTCACAGATACGCAGTATTTT. Its protein product is CASSDRGHFTDTQYF. Based on the CDR3 plus reference TRBV2 and TRBJ2-3, the full variable domain is EPEVTQTPSHQVTQMGQEVILRCVPISNHLYFYWYRQILGQKVEFLVSFYNNEISEKSEIFDDQFSVERPDGSNFTLKIRSTKLEDSAMYFCASSDRGHFTDTQYFGPGTRLTVL.

The chain recombines TRBV9 with TRBJ2-2; 8 bases align to TRBD2. The germline V gene has CDR1 SGDLS and CDR2 YYNGEE. Trimming cost V 1 base and J 5 bases; bases outside gene matches: 1. CDR3 size: 14 residues. The CDR3 region has the DNA TGTGCCAGCAGCGTAAGCGGGAGTACCGGGGAGCTGTTTTTT. This encodes CASSVSGSTGELFF. Looking up the rest from reference TRBV9 and TRBJ2-2 gives the full variable domain: DSGVTQTPKHLITATGQRVTLRCSPRSGDLSVYWYQQSLDQGLQFLIQYYNGEERAKGNILERFSAQQFPDLHSELNLSSLELGDSALYFCASSVSGSTGELFFGEGSRLTVL.

The V and J genes are TRBV27 and TRBJ2-1; tentative D call: TRBD1 (5 bases). The germline V and J ends were trimmed by 5 bases and 7 bases, with 12 bases remaining between them. Germline V CDR1 and CDR2: MNHEY, SMNVEV (reference sequence). This CDR3 has 13 amino acids. The CDR3 sequence is CASSLPGPNEQFF. CDR3 DNA: TGTGCCAGCAGTCTCCCAGGGCCTAATGAGCAGTTCTTC.

The chain carries TRBV5-1 and TRBJ2-7; D not certain. CDR1 and CDR2 from the germline V gene are SGHRS and YFSETQ. There are 16 residues in the CDR3. Trimming removed 0 bases from V and 3 bases from J, with 16 bases in between. The CDR3 coding sequence is TGCGCCAGCAGCTTGGACCCTACGGCAGGAAGCTACGAGCAGTACTTC. Translating gives CASSLDPTAGSYEQYF.

The J gene is TRBJ1-2, the V gene TRBV29-1, with D perhaps TRBD1 (5 bases). V dropped 2 bases and J dropped 3 bases, with 10 bases sitting between them. The germline CDR1 and CDR2 sequences are SQVTM and ANQGSEA. The CDR3 covers 13 residues. CDR3 nucleotides: TGCAGCGTTGAACTTGGGGCGGACTATGGCTACACCTTC. Its translation: CSVELGADYGYTF.

The V call is TRBV30, the J call TRBJ1-3, with 7 bases fitting TRBD1. Trimming took 3 bases from V and 0 from J; bases not matched to a gene: 5. The germline CDR1 and CDR2 sequences are GTSNPN and SVGIG (reference sequence). The CDR3 contains 15 residues. The CDR3 sequence: CAWSGDSISGNTIYF. The CDR3 DNA is TGTGCCTGGAGCGGGGACAGTATCTCTGGAAACACCATATATTTT.

The V and J genes are TRBV5-1 and TRBJ1-2, with D tentatively TRBD1 (5 bases). Trimming pared 1 base from V and 0 bases from J, leaving 13 bases between. This CDR3 is 16 amino acids long. Germline assignment: CDR1 SGHRS and CDR2 YFSETQ. CDR3 amino acids: CASSLSPGLANYGYTF. In nucleotides, the CDR3 is TGCGCCAGCAGCTTGTCGCCGGGACTAGCTAACTATGGCTACACCTTC.

V and J are TRBV2 and TRBJ2-1; 10 bases align to TRBD2. Germline V gives CDR1 SNHLY, CDR2 FYNNEI. V dropped 7 bases and J dropped 5; count of bases not matched to a gene: 8. The CDR3 is 15 residues long. The CDR3 protein is CASTKRLAGDNEQFF. The CDR3 DNA sequence: TGTGCCAGCACCAAGCGGCTAGCGGGAGACAATGAGCAGTTCTTC.

The chain couples TRBV11-3 to TRBJ2-1; D is possibly TRBD1 or TRBD2 (5 bases each). This CDR3 has 13 amino acids. V lost 3 bases and J lost 6, with 9 bases in between. Germline V gene data show CDR1 as SGHNT and CDR2 as YENEEA. CDR3 nucleotide sequence: TGTGCCAGCAGCTTGCCTGGGGGCAATGAGCAGTTCTTC. The encoded protein is CASSLPGGNEQFF.

CDR3 sequence: CASSLSTAPNNEQFF. The CDR3, as DNA: TGTGCCAGCAGCTTAAGTACAGCGCCCAACAATGAGCAGTTCTTC. The V call is TRBV11-3, the J call TRBJ2-1, with unresolved D. The CDR3 has 15 residues. V was shortened by 2 bases and J by 5 bases, with 13 bases between the two germline ends. Germline V lookup: CDR1 SGHNT, CDR2 YENEEA.

The chain recombines TRBV6-5 with TRBJ1-2; unclear D gene. CDR1 MNHEY and CDR2 SVGAGI come from the germline V gene. The CDR3 has 11 residues. V shed 6 bases and J shed 8 bases, with 10 bases lying between them. The CDR3 sequence: CASRNGGGYTF. The CDR3 DNA is TGTGCCAGCAGAAACGGCGGGGGCTACACCTTC.

This clone was recorded only once. The rearrangement joins TRBV11-2 to TRBJ2-1; D remains unclear. Trimming pared 5 bases from V and 0 bases from J, leaving 14 bases between. The V gene's germline CDR1 is SGHAT and CDR2 FQNNGV. CDR3 length: 16 amino acids. The DNA for the CDR3 is TGTGCCAGCAGCCGTACGACTGGTTCCTCCTACAATGAGCAGTTCTTC. Translated, it gives CASSRTTGSSYNEQFF.

The CDR3 region is CASSSNGSMNTEAFF. CDR3 DNA: TGTGCCAGCAGCTCGAATGGCAGCATGAACACTGAAGCTTTCTTT. The chain is built from TRBV7-2 and TRBJ1-1; D is ambiguous. In germline, CDR1 is SGHTA, CDR2 FQGNSA. The CDR3 runs to 15 residues. The V end lost 4 bases, the J end lost 0 bases, and 12 bases lay between the germline ends.

V and J are TRBV19 and TRBJ1-2; D perhaps matches TRBD1 (6 bases). The CDR3 has 15 residues. The germline gives CDR1 LNHDA, CDR2 SQIVND (reference sequence). V was clipped by 7 bases and J by 3 bases, with 18 bases between them. The chain's CDR3 is CASNPETGYHYGYTF. In DNA form, the CDR3 reads TGTGCCAGTAATCCCGAAACAGGGTATCACTATGGCTACACCTTC.

The CDR3: CASRPGQTSGGETQYF. The CDR3 coding sequence is TGTGCCAGCAGGCCGGGACAGACGAGCGGCGGGGAGACCCAGTACTTC. The V gene is TRBV9, the J gene TRBJ2-5; 7 nucleotides agree with TRBD1. J gave up 5 bases and V 5 bases, and 15 bases lay outside the gene matches. CDR1 is SGDLS and CDR2 is YYNGEE in the germline V gene. This CDR3 is built from 16 residues.

V and J are TRBV2 and TRBJ2-7; 7 positions agree with TRBD2. This CDR3 has 14 amino acids. Per germline, CDR1 SNHLY and CDR2 FYNNEI. Unmatched junction bases numbered 6, after V lost 7 bases and J lost 0 bases. The chain's CDR3 is CASTAGLVSYEQYF. CDR3 bases: TGTGCCAGCACCGCAGGACTAGTCTCCTACGAGCAGTACTTC.

This chain links TRBV9 with TRBJ2-1; D not certain. Trimming took off 2 bases at V and 9 bases at J, with 9 bases between the two ends. This CDR3 region has 12 residues. The V gene's germline CDR1 is SGDLS and CDR2 YYNGEE. The CDR3 sequence: CASSVGTPEQFF. The DNA for the CDR3 is TGTGCCAGCAGCGTGGGCACGCCTGAGCAGTTCTTC. The full variable domain, its missing parts supplied by reference TRBV9 and TRBJ2-1, is DSGVTQTPKHLITATGQRVTLRCSPRSGDLSVYWYQQSLDQGLQFLIQYYNGEERAKGNILERFSAQQFPDLHSELNLSSLELGDSALYFCASSVGTPEQFFGPGTRLTVL.

The chain is built from TRBV2 and TRBJ2-7; 8 positions agree with TRBD2. CDR1 is SNHLY, CDR2 FYNNEI, per germline. Trimming removed 6 bases from V and 6 bases from J; junction bases left unmatched: 7. This CDR3 spans 13 amino acids. In DNA, the CDR3 is TGTGCCAGCAGCGGTAGCGGGACTGCCGAGCAGTACTTC. Encoded protein: CASSGSGTAEQYF.

This clone showed up just a few times. V usage is TRBV7-6 and J usage is TRBJ2-2; no firm D call. This CDR3 comprises 12 residues. Deletions cut 4 bases from V and 5 bases from J, with 5 bases between. Germline loops: CDR1 SGHVS, CDR2 FNYEAQ. CDR3 protein: CASSSPTGELFF. CDR3 bases: TGTGCCAGCAGCTCGCCGACCGGGGAGCTGTTTTTT.

The chain carries TRBV5-4 and TRBJ2-7, with TRBD2 identical over 8 bases. Germline V gene sequence: CDR1 SGHNT, CDR2 YYREEE (reference sequence). V shed 1 base and J 1 base; nucleotides not matched to a gene: 1. The CDR3 runs 14 residues. The CDR3 DNA reads as TGTGCCAGCAGCTTGACTAGCGGTTCCTACGAGCAGTACTTC. Its translation: CASSLTSGSYEQYF.

This clone was recorded only once. The chain combines TRBV7-9 with TRBJ2-1; no definite D call. Germline CDR1 is SEHNR and CDR2 is FQNEAQ (reference sequence). V lost 11 bases, J lost 0 bases, and 8 bases lay in between. The CDR3 is 12 amino acids. The CDR3 protein is CAGESSYNEQFF. CDR3 DNA sequence: TGTGCCGGAGAAAGCTCCTACAATGAGCAGTTCTTC.

This clone was seen only once. The rearrangement uses TRBV19 and TRBJ2-5, with 7 bases that match TRBD2. The V gene's germline CDR1 is LNHDA and CDR2 SQIVND (reference sequence). The CDR3 loop spans 14 amino acids. V was clipped by 7 bases and J by 0 bases; unmatched bases: 5. DNA for the CDR3: TGTGCCAGTAACCGCGGGAGAAACCAAGAGACCCAGTACTTC. Residues: CASNRGRNQETQYF.

V and J are TRBV4-1 and TRBJ2-7; TRBD2 aligns across 13 bases. The CDR3 runs to 16 residues. Unmatched junction bases numbered 6, after V lost 4 bases and J lost 3 bases. The germline V gene has CDR1 MGHRA and CDR2 YSYEKL. Written as DNA, the CDR3 is TGCGCCAGCAGCCCCCGGACTAGCGGGAGTTTCTACGAGCAGTACTTC. Translating it yields CASSPRTSGSFYEQYF.

J is TRBJ2-3 and V is TRBV6-6; D is unclear. Germline CDR1 and CDR2: MNHNY and SVGAGI (reference sequence). V was shortened by 2 bases and J by 9 bases, with 6 bases between the two germline ends. CDR3 length equals 11 residues. CDR3 sequence (DNA): TGTGCCAGCAGTTACGGGGTAACGCAGTATTTT. Protein: CASSYGVTQYF.

This clone showed up just once. The chain couples TRBV7-6 to TRBJ2-1; 9 bases align to TRBD2. The V gene's germline CDR1 is SGHVS and CDR2 FNYEAQ. The CDR3 extends over 16 amino acids. V shed 1 base and J 6 bases; nucleotides not matched to a gene: 7. The CDR3 DNA sequence: TGTGCCAGCAGCTTAGACCGTAGCGGGGGTAGCAATGAGCAGTTCTTC. Its translation: CASSLDRSGGSNEQFF.

The chain couples TRBV21-1 to TRBJ1-5; the table names TRBD1, a call not compared with the DNA. TRBV21-1 is a listed pseudogene. The length of the CDR3 is 22 residues. The CDR3 loop reads CASSKARGRGPPPGGMDQPQHF. Written as DNA, the CDR3 is TGTGCCAGCAGCAAAGCGAGGGGGCGGGGCCCCCCTCCCGGGGGCATGGATCAGCCCCAGCATTTT.

The chain combines TRBV6-5 with TRBJ2-1; 13 bases are a match to TRBD2. The CDR3 loop spans 16 amino acids. After removal of 2 bases from V and 5 bases from J, the junction contained 3 bases not matched to a gene. Germline V gene sequence: CDR1 MNHEY, CDR2 SVGAGI. The CDR3 here is CASSYGLAGVNNEQFF. The DNA for the CDR3 is TGTGCCAGCAGTTACGGACTAGCGGGAGTAAACAATGAGCAGTTCTTC.